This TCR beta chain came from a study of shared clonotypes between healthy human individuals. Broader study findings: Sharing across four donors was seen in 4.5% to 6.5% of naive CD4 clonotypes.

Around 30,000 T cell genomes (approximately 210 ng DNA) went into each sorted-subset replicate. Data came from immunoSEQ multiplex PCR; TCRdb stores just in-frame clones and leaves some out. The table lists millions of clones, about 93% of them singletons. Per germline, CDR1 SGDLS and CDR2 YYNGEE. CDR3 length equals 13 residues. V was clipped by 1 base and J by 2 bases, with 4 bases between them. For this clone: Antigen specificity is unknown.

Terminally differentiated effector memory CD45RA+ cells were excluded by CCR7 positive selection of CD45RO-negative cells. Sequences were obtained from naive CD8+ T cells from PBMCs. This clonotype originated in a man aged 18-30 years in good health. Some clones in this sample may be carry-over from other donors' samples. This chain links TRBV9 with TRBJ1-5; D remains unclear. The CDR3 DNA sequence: TGTGCCAGCAGCGTACATGGCAATCAGCCCCAGCATTTT. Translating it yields CASSVHGNQPQHF. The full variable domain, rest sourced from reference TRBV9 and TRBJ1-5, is DSGVTQTPKHLITATGQRVTLRCSPRSGDLSVYWYQQSLDQGLQFLIQYYNGEERAKGNILERFSAQQFPDLHSELNLSSLELGDSALYFCASSVHGNQPQHFGDGTRLSIL.